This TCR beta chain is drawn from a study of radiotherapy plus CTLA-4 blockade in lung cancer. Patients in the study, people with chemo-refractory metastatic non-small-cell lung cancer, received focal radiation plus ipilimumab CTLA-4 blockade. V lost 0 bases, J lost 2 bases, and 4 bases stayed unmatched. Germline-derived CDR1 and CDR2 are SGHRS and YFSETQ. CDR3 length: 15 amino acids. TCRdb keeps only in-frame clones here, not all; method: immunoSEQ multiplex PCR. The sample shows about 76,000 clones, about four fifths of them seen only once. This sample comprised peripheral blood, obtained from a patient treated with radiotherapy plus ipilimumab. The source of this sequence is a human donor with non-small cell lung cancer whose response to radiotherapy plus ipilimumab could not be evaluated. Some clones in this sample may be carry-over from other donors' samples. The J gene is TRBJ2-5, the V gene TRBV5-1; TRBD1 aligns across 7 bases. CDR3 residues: CASSLGTGLQETQYF. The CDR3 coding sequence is TGCGCCAGCAGCTTGGGGACAGGCCTTCAAGAGACCCAGTACTTC.